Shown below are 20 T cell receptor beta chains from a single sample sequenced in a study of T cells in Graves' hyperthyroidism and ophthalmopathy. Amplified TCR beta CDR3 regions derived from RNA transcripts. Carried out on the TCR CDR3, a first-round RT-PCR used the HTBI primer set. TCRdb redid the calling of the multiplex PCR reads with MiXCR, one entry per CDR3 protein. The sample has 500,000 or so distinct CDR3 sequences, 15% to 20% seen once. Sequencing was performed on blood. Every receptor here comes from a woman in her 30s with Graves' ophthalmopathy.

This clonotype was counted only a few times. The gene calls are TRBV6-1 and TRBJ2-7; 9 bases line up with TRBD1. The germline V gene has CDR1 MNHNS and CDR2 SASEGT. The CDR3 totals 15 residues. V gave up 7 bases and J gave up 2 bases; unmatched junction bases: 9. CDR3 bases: TGTGCCAGCAACAGATACGGGACAGGGACCTACGAGCAGTACTTC. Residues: CASNRYGTGTYEQYF.

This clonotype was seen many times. The CDR3 is CASSLKGAGASDEQYF. The CDR3, as DNA: TGTGCCAGCAGCCTAAAGGGAGCGGGAGCCTCTGATGAGCAGTACTTC. The V call is TRBV27, the J call TRBJ2-7; 8 nucleotides align to TRBD2. Germline loops: CDR1 MNHEY, CDR2 SMNVEV (reference sequence). The V and J ends lost 6 bases and 7 bases, in that order; junction bases with no gene match: 17. CDR3 size: 16 residues.

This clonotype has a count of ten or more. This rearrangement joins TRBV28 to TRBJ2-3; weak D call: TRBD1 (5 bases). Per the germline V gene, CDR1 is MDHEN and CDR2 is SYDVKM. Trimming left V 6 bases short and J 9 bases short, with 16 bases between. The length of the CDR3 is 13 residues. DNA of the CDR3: TGTGCCAGCAGCCCACCTACAGGTAGAACGCAGTATTTT. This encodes CASSPPTGRTQYF.

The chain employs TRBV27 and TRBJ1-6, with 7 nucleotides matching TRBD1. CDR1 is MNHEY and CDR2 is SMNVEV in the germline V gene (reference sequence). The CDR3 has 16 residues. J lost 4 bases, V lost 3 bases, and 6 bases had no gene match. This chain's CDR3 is CASSFQGGPYNSPLHF. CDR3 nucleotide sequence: TGTGCCAGCAGTTTTCAGGGGGGGCCTTATAATTCACCCCTCCACTTT.

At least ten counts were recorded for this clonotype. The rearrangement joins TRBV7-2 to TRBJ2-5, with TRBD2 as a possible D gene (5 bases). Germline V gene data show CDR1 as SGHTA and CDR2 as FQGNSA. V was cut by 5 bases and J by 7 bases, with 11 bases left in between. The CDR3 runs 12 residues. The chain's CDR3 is CASSAHGGTQYF. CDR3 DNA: TGTGCCAGCAGCGCCCATGGAGGGACCCAGTACTTC.

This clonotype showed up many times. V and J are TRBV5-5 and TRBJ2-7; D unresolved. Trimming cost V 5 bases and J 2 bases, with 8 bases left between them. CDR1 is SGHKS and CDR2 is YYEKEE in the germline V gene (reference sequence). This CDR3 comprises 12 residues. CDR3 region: CASSREAYEQYF. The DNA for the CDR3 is TGTGCCAGCAGTCGCGAGGCCTACGAGCAGTACTTC.

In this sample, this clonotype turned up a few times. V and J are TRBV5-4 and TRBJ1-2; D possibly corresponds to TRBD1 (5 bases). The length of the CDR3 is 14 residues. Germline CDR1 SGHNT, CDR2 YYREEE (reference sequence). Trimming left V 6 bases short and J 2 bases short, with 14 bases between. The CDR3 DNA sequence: TGTGCCAGCATCCCCTTGGGGACGAACTATGGCTACACCTTC. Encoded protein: CASIPLGTNYGYTF.

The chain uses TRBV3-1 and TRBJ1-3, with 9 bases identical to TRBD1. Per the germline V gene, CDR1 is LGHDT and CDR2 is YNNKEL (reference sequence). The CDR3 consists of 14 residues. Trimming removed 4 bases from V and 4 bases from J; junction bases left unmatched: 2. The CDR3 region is CASSPGTGGNTIYF. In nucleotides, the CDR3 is TGTGCCAGCAGCCCGGGGACAGGGGGAAACACCATATATTTT.

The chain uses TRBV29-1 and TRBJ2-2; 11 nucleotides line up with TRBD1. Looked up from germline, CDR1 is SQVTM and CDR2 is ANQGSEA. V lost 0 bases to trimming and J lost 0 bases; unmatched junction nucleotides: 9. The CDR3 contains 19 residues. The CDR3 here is CSVEDFGTGGSANTGELFF. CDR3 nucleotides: TGCAGCGTTGAAGATTTTGGGACAGGGGGGTCCGCGAACACCGGGGAGCTGTTTTTT.

CDR3 nucleotide sequence: TGCGCCAGCAGCCAAGATGGGCACGAGCAGTACTTC. It yields the protein CASSQDGHEQYF. J is TRBJ2-7 and V is TRBV4-3; no clear D. Per germline, CDR1 LGHNA and CDR2 YSLEER. The V and J ends lost 0 bases and 5 bases respectively, with 5 bases between them. The CDR3 runs 12 residues.

CDR3 residues: CASSYGGIPEQYF. The CDR3 DNA reads TGTGCCAGCAGCTACGGCGGGATCCCCGAGCAGTACTTC. J is TRBJ2-7 and V is TRBV9, with D tentatively TRBD2 (6 bases). Germline CDR1 and CDR2: SGDLS and YYNGEE. V lost 4 bases, J lost 6 bases, and 14 bases lay in between. The CDR3 spans 13 residues. Filled out from reference TRBV9 and TRBJ2-7, the complete variable domain reads DSGVTQTPKHLITATGQRVTLRCSPRSGDLSVYWYQQSLDQGLQFLIQYYNGEERAKGNILERFSAQQFPDLHSELNLSSLELGDSALYFCASSYGGIPEQYFGPGTRLTVT.

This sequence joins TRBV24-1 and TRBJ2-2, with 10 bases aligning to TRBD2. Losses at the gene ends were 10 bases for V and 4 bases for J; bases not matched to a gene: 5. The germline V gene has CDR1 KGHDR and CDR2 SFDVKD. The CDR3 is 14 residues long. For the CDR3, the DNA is TGTGCCACGACCTCTAGCGGGAGCACCGGGGAGCTGTTTTTT. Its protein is CATTSSGSTGELFF.

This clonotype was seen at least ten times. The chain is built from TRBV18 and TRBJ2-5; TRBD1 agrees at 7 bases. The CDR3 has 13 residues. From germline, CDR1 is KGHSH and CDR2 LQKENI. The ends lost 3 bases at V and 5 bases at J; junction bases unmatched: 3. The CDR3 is CASSPKDRETQYF. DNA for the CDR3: TGTGCCAGCTCACCTAAGGACAGGGAGACCCAGTACTTC.

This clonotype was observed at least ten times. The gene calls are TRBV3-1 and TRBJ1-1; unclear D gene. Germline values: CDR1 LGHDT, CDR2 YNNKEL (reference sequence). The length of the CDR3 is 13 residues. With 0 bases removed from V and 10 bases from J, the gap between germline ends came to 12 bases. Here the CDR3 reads CASSQDREPPAFF. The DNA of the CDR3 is TGTGCCAGCAGCCAAGATCGGGAGCCCCCAGCTTTCTTT.

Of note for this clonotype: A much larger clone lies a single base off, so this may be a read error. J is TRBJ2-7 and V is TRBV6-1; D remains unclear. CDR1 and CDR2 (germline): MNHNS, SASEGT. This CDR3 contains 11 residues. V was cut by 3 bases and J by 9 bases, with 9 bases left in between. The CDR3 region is CASSEIEGQYF. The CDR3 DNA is TGTGCCAGCAGTGAGATAGAAGGGCAGTACTTC.

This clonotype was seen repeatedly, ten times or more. The chain's CDR3 is CASSPYQGTNTEAFF. CDR3 DNA: TGTGCCAGCAGCCCGTACCAGGGTACGAACACTGAAGCTTTCTTT. The chain couples TRBV11-3 to TRBJ1-1; the D gene is possibly TRBD1 (5 bases). The CDR3 runs to 15 residues. CDR1 SGHNT and CDR2 YENEEA come from the germline V gene. Trimming left V 5 bases short and J 1 base short, with 14 bases between.

CDR3 bases: TGTGCCAGCGGGTTAAGGGAGGGCACAGATACGCAGTATTTT. Protein sequence: CASGLREGTDTQYF. The V and J genes are TRBV2 and TRBJ2-3; weak D call: TRBD2 (6 bases). The V end lost 8 bases, the J end lost 1 base, and 13 bases lay between the germline ends. The CDR3 consists of 14 residues. The germline gives CDR1 SNHLY, CDR2 FYNNEI.

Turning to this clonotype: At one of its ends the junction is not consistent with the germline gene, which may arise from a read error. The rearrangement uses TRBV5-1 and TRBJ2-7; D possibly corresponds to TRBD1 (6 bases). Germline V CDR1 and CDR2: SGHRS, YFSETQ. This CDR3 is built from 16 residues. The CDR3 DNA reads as TGTGCCAGCAGTCTTCACAGGGTTGATATAGGCTACGAGCAGTACTTC. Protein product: CASSLHRVDIGYEQYF.

CDR3 residues: CASSHTGNSNQPQHF. Written as DNA, the CDR3 is TGTGCCAGCAGCCACACAGGGAATAGCAATCAGCCCCAGCATTTT. This sequence joins TRBV6-1 and TRBJ1-5, with TRBD1 as a possible D gene (6 bases). The CDR3 contains 15 residues. CDR1 and CDR2 from the germline V gene are MNHNS and SASEGT. V was pared by 6 bases and J by 0 bases, with 12 bases between.

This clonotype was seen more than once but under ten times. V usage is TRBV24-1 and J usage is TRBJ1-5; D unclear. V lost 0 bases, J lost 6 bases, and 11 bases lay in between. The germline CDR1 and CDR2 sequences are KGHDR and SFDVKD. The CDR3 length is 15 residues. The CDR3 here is CATSDLEGEGQPQHF. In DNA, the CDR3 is TGTGCCACCAGTGATTTGGAAGGAGAGGGTCAGCCCCAGCATTTT.